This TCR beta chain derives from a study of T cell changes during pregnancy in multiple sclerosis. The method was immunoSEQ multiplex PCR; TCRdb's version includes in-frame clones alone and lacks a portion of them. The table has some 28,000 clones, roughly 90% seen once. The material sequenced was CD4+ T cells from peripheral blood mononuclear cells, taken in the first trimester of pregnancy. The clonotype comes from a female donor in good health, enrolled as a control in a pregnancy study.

The CDR3 nucleotides are TGTGCCACCAGCAGAGGGGGGACTAGCGCCTACGAGCAGTACTTC. It is translated as CATSRGGTSAYEQYF. The J gene is TRBJ2-7, the V gene TRBV15; TRBD2 matches at 10 bases. V trimming: 1 base; J trimming: 2 bases; junction bases outside the gene matches: 2. The CDR3 has 15 residues. Germline assignment: CDR1 LNHNV and CDR2 YYDKDF (reference sequence).